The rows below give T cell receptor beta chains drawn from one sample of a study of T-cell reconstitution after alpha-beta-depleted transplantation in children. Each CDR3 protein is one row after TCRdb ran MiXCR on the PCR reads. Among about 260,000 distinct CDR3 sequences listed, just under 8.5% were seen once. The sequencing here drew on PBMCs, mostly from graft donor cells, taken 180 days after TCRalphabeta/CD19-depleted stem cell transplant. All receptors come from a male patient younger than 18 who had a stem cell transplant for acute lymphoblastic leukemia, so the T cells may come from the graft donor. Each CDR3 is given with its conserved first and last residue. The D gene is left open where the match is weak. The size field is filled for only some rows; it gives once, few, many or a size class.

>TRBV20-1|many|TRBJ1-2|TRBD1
CSAVPGQGASLGYTF
TGCAGTGCTGTCCCGGGACAGGGGGCTTCGCTTGGCTACACCTTC
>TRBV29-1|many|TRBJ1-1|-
CSVVLAEAFF
TGCAGCGTTGTTCTCGCTGAAGCTTTCTTT
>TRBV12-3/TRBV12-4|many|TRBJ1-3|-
CASSFGGNTIYF
TGTGCCAGCAGTTTTGGAGGAAACACCATATATTTT
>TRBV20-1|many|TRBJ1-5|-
CSASTGYSNQPQHF
TGCAGTGCTAGTACGGGTTATAGCAATCAGCCCCAGCATTTT
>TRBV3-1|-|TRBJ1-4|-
CASSQVGRTNEKLFF
TGTGCCAGCAGCCAAGTGGGCAGGACCAATGAAAAACTGTTTTTT
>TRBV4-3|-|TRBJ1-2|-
CASSQDIWEGPTAGYTF
TGCGCCAGCAGCCAAGACATTTGGGAGGGGCCCACCGCCGGCTACACCTTC
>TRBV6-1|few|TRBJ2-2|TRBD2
CASSKPGGRNTGELFF
TGTGCCAGCAGTAAACCGGGGGGACGGAACACCGGGGAGCTGTTTTTT
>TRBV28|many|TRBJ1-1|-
CASSPLHRAPLNTEAFF
TGTGCCAGCAGTCCTCTTCACAGGGCCCCGCTGAACACTGAAGCTTTCTTT
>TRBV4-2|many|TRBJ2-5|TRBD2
CASSQGSGGQETQYF
TGTGCCAGCAGCCAAGGAAGCGGGGGGCAAGAGACCCAGTACTTC
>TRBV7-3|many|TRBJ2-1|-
CASSPEGPYEQFF
TGTGCCAGCAGCCCAGAGGGCCCCTATGAGCAGTTCTTC
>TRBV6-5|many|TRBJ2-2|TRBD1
CASSYLKGQGRTGELFF
TGTGCCAGCAGTTATTTAAAGGGACAGGGAAGGACCGGGGAGCTGTTTTTT
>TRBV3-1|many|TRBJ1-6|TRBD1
CASSQGTGSYSPLHF
TGTGCCAGCAGCCAAGGGACAGGGTCCTATTCACCCCTCCACTTT
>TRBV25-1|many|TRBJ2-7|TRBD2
CASSESRLAGWSEQYF
TGTGCCAGCAGTGAATCTCGGCTAGCGGGATGGTCCGAGCAGTACTTC
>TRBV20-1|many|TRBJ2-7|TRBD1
CSARERTGGNEQYF
TGCAGTGCTAGAGAAAGGACAGGGGGGAACGAGCAGTACTTC
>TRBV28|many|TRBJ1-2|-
CASSLVGRGSRTHYGYTF
TGTGCCAGCAGTTTAGTTGGGAGGGGGTCCCGAACACACTATGGCTACACCTTC
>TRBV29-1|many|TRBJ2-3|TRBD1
CSVQRRTGGPTDTQYF
TGCAGCGTTCAAAGACGGACAGGGGGCCCCACAGATACGCAGTATTTT
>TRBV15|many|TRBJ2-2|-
CATSRRLARGTGELFF
TGTGCCACCAGCAGGCGGTTAGCGCGAGGCACCGGGGAGCTGTTTTTT
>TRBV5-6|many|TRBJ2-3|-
CASSFDPKGGTDTQYF
TGTGCCAGCAGCTTTGACCCCAAGGGTGGCACAGATACGCAGTATTTT
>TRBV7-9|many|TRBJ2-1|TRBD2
CASSVPGLAGEQFF
TGTGCCAGCAGCGTACCGGGACTAGCGGGGGAGCAGTTCTTC
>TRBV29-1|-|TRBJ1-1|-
CSVGILNTEAFF
TGCAGCGTTGGTATCCTGAACACTGAAGCTTTCTTT
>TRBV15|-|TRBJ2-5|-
CATSSGSGQETQYF
TGTGCCACCAGCAGTGGGTCAGGGCAAGAGACCCAGTACTTC
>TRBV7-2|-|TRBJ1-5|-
CASSSNTGSNTQPQHF
TGTGCCAGCAGCTCGAATACAGGGTCCAATACTCAGCCCCAGCATTTT
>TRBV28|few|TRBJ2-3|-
CASSFFSSVTDTQYF
TGTGCCAGCAGTTTTTTCTCTAGCGTCACAGATACGCAGTATTTT
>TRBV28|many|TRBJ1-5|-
CASSSPGMGIRNQPQHF
TGTGCCAGCAGTTCCCCAGGGATGGGGATTCGCAATCAGCCCCAGCATTTT
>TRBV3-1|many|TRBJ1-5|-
CASSRGNQPQHF
TGTGCCAGCAGCCGAGGGAATCAGCCCCAGCATTTT
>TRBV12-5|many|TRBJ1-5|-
CASGLVLRGSNQPQHF
TGTGCTAGTGGTTTGGTACTGAGGGGGAGCAATCAGCCCCAGCATTTT
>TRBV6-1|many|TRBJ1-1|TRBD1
CASRVKAGQGAPNTEAFF
TGTGCCAGCAGAGTCAAAGCTGGCCAGGGGGCTCCGAACACTGAAGCTTTCTTT
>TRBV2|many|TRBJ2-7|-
CASSEGLGDPYEQYF
TGTGCCAGCAGTGAAGGGCTAGGGGACCCCTACGAGCAGTACTTC